By frequency in the sample, the clone carrying this TCR beta chain is large. Its cognate antigen is unknown. The ends were cut back, 4 bases at V and 7 bases at J, with 17 bases in the middle. This CDR3 has 14 amino acids. CDR1 is SGHTA and CDR2 is FQGNSA in the germline V gene. This specimen comes from a study of PD-1 blockade in classical Hodgkin lymphoma. This table comes from immunoSEQ multiplex PCR, and its TCRdb copy is limited to in-frame clones, with some not included. The profile shows some 6,800 clones, about 80% of them singletons. Study-wide results and limits: Newly diagnosed patients were reported to exhibit reduced baseline TCR diversity relative to healthy donors. Nothing has yet pinned down what causes the repertoire differences, possibly disease activity or prior therapy. By C4D1, CD4+ diversity increased significantly, especially in complete responders.

Relapses following autologous stem cell transplantation were seen in all patients, with brentuximab vedotin exposure varying. The V and J genes are TRBV7-2 and TRBJ2-7; D perhaps matches TRBD1 (6 bases). The specimen was peripheral blood mononuclear cells (PBMCs), collected at baseline. The source is a human donor with classical Hodgkin lymphoma. CDR3 protein: CASSSGQLVREQYF. For the CDR3, the DNA is TGTGCCAGCAGCTCCGGACAGTTAGTAAGAGAGCAGTACTTC.